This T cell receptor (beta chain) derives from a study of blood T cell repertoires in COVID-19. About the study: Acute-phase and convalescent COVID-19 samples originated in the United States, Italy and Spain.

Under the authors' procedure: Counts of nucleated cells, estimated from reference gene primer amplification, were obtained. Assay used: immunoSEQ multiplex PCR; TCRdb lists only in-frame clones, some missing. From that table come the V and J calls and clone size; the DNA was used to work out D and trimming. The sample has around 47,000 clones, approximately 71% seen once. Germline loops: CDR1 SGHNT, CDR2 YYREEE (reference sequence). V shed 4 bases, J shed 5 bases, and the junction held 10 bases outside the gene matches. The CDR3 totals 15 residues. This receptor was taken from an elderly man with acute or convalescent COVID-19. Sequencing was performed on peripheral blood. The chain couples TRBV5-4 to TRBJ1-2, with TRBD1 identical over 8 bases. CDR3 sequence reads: CASSRQTGDQYGYTF. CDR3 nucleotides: TGTGCCAGCAGCAGACAGACAGGGGATCAGTATGGCTACACCTTC.